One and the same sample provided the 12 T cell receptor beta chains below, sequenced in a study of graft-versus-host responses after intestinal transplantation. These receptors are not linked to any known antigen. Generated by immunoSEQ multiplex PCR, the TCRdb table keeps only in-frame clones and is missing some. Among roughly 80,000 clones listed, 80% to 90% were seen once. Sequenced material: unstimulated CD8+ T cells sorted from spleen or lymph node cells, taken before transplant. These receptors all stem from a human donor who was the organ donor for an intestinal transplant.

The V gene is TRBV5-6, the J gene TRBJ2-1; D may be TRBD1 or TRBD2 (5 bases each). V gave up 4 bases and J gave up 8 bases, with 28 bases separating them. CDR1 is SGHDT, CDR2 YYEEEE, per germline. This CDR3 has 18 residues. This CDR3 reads CASSRGRLGWQGLDEQFF. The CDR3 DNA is TGTGCCAGCAGCCGGGGTCGATTGGGTTGGCAGGGCCTCGATGAGCAGTTCTTC.

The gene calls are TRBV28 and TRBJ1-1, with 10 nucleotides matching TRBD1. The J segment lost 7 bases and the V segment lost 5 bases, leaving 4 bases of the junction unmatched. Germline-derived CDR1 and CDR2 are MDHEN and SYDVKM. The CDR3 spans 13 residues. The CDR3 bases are TGTGCCAGCAGTGACAGGGGGCAAATTGAAGCTTTCTTT. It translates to CASSDRGQIEAFF.

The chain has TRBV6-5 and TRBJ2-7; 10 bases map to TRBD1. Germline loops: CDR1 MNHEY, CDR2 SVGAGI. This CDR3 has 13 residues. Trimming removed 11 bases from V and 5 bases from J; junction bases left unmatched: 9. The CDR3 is CAPTRDRGHEQYF. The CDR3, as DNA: TGTGCCCCCACTCGGGACAGGGGCCACGAGCAGTACTTC.

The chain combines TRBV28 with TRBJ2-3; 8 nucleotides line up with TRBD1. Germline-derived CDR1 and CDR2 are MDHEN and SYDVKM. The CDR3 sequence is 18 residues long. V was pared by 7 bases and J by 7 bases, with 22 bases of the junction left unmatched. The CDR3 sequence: CASMGVLIAGQVMNTQYF. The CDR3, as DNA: TGTGCCAGCATGGGTGTTTTGATTGCGGGACAGGTGATGAATACGCAGTATTTT.

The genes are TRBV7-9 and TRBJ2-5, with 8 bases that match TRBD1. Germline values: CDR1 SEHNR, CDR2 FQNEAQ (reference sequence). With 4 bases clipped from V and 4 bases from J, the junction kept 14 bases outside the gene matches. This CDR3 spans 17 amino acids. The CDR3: CASSSRAGQGRGETQYF. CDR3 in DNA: TGTGCCAGCAGCTCACGGGCCGGACAGGGTAGGGGAGAGACCCAGTACTTC.

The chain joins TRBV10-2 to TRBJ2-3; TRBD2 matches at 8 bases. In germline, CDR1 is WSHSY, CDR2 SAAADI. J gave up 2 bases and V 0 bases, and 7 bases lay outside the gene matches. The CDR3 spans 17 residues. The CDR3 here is CASSESGAGAITDTQYF. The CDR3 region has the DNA TGCGCCAGCAGTGAGTCAGGAGCGGGGGCGATCACAGATACGCAGTATTTT.

The CDR3 is CASSVGSGGDYEQYF. Here the CDR3 DNA reads TGTGCCAGCAGCGTAGGGAGCGGGGGGGATTACGAGCAGTACTTC. The rearrangement uses TRBV9 and TRBJ2-7, with 10 bases that match TRBD2. J lost 4 bases, V lost 0 bases, and 4 bases had no gene match. CDR3 length equals 15 residues. The germline V gene has CDR1 SGDLS and CDR2 YYNGEE.

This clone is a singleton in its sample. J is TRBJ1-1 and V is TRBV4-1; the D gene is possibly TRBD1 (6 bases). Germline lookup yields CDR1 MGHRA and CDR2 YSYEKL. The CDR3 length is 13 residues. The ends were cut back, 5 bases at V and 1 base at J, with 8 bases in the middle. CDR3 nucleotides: TGCGCCAGCAGCACGACAGGGAACACTGAAGCTTTCTTT. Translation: CASSTTGNTEAFF.

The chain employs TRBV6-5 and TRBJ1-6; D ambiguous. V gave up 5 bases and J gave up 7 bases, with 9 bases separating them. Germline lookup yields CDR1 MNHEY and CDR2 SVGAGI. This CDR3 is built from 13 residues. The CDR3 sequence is CASSGTENSPLHF. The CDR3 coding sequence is TGTGCCAGCAGTGGAACAGAAAATTCACCCCTCCACTTT.

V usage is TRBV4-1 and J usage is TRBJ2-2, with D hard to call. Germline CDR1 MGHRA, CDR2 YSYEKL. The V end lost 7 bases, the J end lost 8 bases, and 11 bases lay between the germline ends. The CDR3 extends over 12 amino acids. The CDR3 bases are TGCGCCAGCAATACGGGTTCGGGGGAGCTGTTTTTT. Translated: CASNTGSGELFF.

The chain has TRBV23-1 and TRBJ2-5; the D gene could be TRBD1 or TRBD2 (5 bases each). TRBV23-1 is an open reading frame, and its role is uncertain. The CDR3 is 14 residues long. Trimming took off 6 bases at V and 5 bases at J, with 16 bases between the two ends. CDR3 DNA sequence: TGCGCCAGCAGCCCCCCGGCCGAGGGGGAGACCCAGTACTTC. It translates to CASSPPAEGETQYF.

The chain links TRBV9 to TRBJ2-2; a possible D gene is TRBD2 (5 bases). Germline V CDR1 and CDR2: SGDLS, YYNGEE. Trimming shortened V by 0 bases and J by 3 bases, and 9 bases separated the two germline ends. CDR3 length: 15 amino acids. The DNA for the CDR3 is TGTGCCAGCAGCGTAGGGGCGGGCGACACCGGGGAGCTGTTTTTT. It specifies CASSVGAGDTGELFF.